Below, one TCR beta chain is given with its context. No antigen is known for it. Germline V gene lookup returns CDR1 DFQATT and CDR2 SNEGSKA (reference sequence). The CDR3 has 15 amino acids. Unmatched junction bases numbered 10, after V lost 3 bases and J lost 5 bases. The data stem from a study of identical twins. Notes on the study in general: Twin-shared out-of-frame alpha sequences showed excess low generation probability. The more abundant beta clonotypes in cord blood had fewer insertions, and memory repertoires did not show this.

Using its own MiXCR run on the 5' RACE reads, TCRdb lists one record per CDR3 protein. Found here are under 1 million distinct CDR3 sequences, around 12% of them singletons; the top ten hold around 1.5%. These records were also assigned to another study, of yellow fever vaccine responses in identical twins.

The sample was PBMCs. The receptor comes from a woman younger than 35 in good health. The chain is built from TRBV20-1 and TRBJ1-2; 9 bases are shared with TRBD1. CDR3 in amino acids: CSARGGTGRSYGYTF. CDR3 DNA sequence: TGCAGTGCTAGGGGCGGGACAGGGAGATCGTATGGCTACACCTTC.